These T cell receptor beta chains were read from a single sample in a study of T cell changes during pregnancy in multiple sclerosis. The table came from immunoSEQ multiplex PCR; TCRdb's copy has only in-frame clones and leaves some out. Among under 85,000 clones listed, roughly 90% were seen once. The sequencing used peripheral blood, collected after pregnancy. The receptors were sampled from a female donor in good health, enrolled as a control in a pregnancy study. Both conserved end residues are part of each CDR3. A D gene is named only where the DNA matches it firmly. For some rows the clone size is stated as once, few or many, or as a class when expanded; others skip it.

D: TRBD2
V: TRBV7-9
size: NA
J: TRBJ2-7
DNA: TGTGCCAGCAGCTTGGGACTAGCGGCCCGATACGAGCAGTACTTC
CDR3: CASSLGLAARYEQYF

D: TRBD2
V: TRBV7-9
size: NA
J: TRBJ2-1
DNA: TGTGCCAGCAGCTTGGTCCTGGCGGGAGGAAGGAACAATGAGCAGTTCTTC
CDR3: CASSLVLAGGRNNEQFF

D: TRBD2
V: TRBV11-3
size: NA
J: TRBJ2-3
DNA: TGTGCCAGCAGCTTAGGTAGCGGGGGGACTAGCACAGATACGCAGTATTTT
CDR3: CASSLGSGGTSTDTQYF

D: NA
V: TRBV6-6
size: NA
J: TRBJ2-2
DNA: TGTGCCACCTTCGGACAGCCGAACACCGGGGAGCTGTTTTTT
CDR3: CATFGQPNTGELFF

D: NA
V: TRBV29-1
size: NA
J: TRBJ1-2
DNA: TGCAGCGTTAGGGGGACGGACGGCGGTGGCTACACCTTC
CDR3: CSVRGTDGGGYTF

D: TRBD2
V: TRBV5-8
size: NA
J: TRBJ2-5
DNA: TGTGCCAGCGGGCTAGCGGGAGGATCACAAGAGACCCAGTACTTC
CDR3: CASGLAGGSQETQYF

D: TRBD2
V: TRBV6-1
size: once
J: TRBJ2-5
DNA: TGTGCCAGCAGCGGGACTAGCGGGAGTCAGACCCAGTACTTC
CDR3: CASSGTSGSQTQYF

D: TRBD2
V: TRBV14
size: NA
J: TRBJ2-7
DNA: TGTGCCAGCAGCCACCGGACTAGCGGGGCCTACGAGCAGTACTTC
CDR3: CASSHRTSGAYEQYF

D: NA
V: TRBV19
size: NA
J: TRBJ2-7
DNA: TGTGCCAGTAGTATCGGGGCGGGGCTCACCTACGAGCAGTACTTC
CDR3: CASSIGAGLTYEQYF

D: TRBD2
V: TRBV13
size: NA
J: TRBJ2-1
DNA: TGTGCCAGCAGGGGAGCGGGAGGGCCCTACAATGAGCAGTTCTTC
CDR3: CASRGAGGPYNEQFF

D: NA
V: TRBV7-6
size: NA
J: TRBJ1-3
DNA: TGTGCCAGCAGCCCCCGGCCCGGGGAGGCTGGAAACACCATATATTTT
CDR3: CASSPRPGEAGNTIYF

D: TRBD1
V: TRBV5-6
size: NA
J: TRBJ2-5
DNA: TGTGCCAGCAGCCAGGACAGGGATTATCGAGAGACCCAGTACTTC
CDR3: CASSQDRDYRETQYF

D: TRBD1
V: TRBV6-6
size: NA
J: TRBJ1-2
DNA: TGTGCCAGCACATCCACAGGGGACTATGGCTACACCTTC
CDR3: CASTSTGDYGYTF

D: TRBD1
V: TRBV7-9
size: NA
J: TRBJ1-5
DNA: TGTGCCAGCAGCCCTGACAGGGGCAATCAGCCCCAGCATTTT
CDR3: CASSPDRGNQPQHF

D: NA
V: TRBV14
size: NA
J: TRBJ2-1
DNA: TGTGCCAGCAGCCTAAACTACAACTCACGAAATGAGCAGTTCTTC
CDR3: CASSLNYNSRNEQFF

D: TRBD1
V: TRBV7-2
size: once
J: TRBJ2-3
DNA: TGTGCCAGCAGCTTCTGGACAGGGGACGCAGATACGCAGTATTTT
CDR3: CASSFWTGDADTQYF

D: TRBD2
V: TRBV5-1
size: NA
J: TRBJ2-2
DNA: TGCGCCAGCAGCTTGACGGTGGGGCGGGAGTACACCGGGGAGCTGTTTTTT
CDR3: CASSLTVGREYTGELFF

D: TRBD1
V: TRBV2
size: NA
J: TRBJ1-2
DNA: TGTGCCAGCAGTGTGACAGGGGGTCTTTATGGCTACACCTTC
CDR3: CASSVTGGLYGYTF

D: NA
V: TRBV5-1
size: NA
J: TRBJ2-7
DNA: TGCGCCAGCAGCTCCACAGGGTTGCACGAGCAGTACTTC
CDR3: CASSSTGLHEQYF

D: NA
V: TRBV6-5
size: NA
J: TRBJ1-1
DNA: TGTGCCAGCAGTCTCGGGTCGAGCGGGCGAACTGAAGCTTTCTTT
CDR3: CASSLGSSGRTEAFF

D: NA
V: TRBV30
size: once
J: TRBJ2-1
DNA: TGTGCCTGGAGTTTTAACAGGGGGGGGAATGAGCAGTTCTTC
CDR3: CAWSFNRGGNEQFF

D: NA
V: TRBV6-5
size: NA
J: TRBJ2-5
DNA: TGTGCCAGCAGTTACTCCAGAGAGACCCAGTACTTC
CDR3: CASSYSRETQYF

D: NA
V: TRBV14
size: NA
J: TRBJ1-1
DNA: TGTGCCAGCAGCCCGAACAGGGTGAACACTGAAGCTTTCTTT
CDR3: CASSPNRVNTEAFF

D: NA
V: TRBV9
size: NA
J: TRBJ1-2
DNA: TGTGCCAGCAGCGTAGACGGGGTTTTGGACTATGGCTACACCTTC
CDR3: CASSVDGVLDYGYTF

D: NA
V: TRBV19
size: NA
J: TRBJ2-7
DNA: TGTGCCAGTAGTATTAGTGATTCCACCTACGAGCAGTACTTC
CDR3: CASSISDSTYEQYF

D: TRBD1
V: TRBV5-1
size: NA
J: TRBJ2-7
DNA: TGCGCCAGCAGCCAGGGACAGGGGGGCTCCTACGAGCAGTACTTC
CDR3: CASSQGQGGSYEQYF

D: TRBD1
V: TRBV4-3
size: once
J: TRBJ1-2
DNA: TGCGCCAGCAGCCGAGACAGGGAGGCCGATGGCTACACCTTC
CDR3: CASSRDREADGYTF

D: TRBD2
V: TRBV11-2
size: NA
J: TRBJ2-3
DNA: TGTGCCAGCAGCTCAAGCGGGGGGGTTACAGATACGCAGTATTTT
CDR3: CASSSSGGVTDTQYF

D: NA
V: TRBV6-5
size: NA
J: TRBJ1-3
DNA: TGTGCCAGCAGTTATTCGGGTTGGGACACCATATATTTT
CDR3: CASSYSGWDTIYF

D: TRBD1
V: TRBV15
size: NA
J: TRBJ1-6
DNA: TGTGCCACCAGCCTGGACAGGGTTTTATCACCCCTCCACTTT
CDR3: CATSLDRVLSPLHF

D: TRBD1
V: TRBV29-1
size: few
J: TRBJ1-1
DNA: TGCAGCTCCAGGCGGGAGACAGGGGGGACTGAAGCTTTCTTT
CDR3: CSSRRETGGTEAFF

D: NA
V: TRBV5-6
size: NA
J: TRBJ2-7
DNA: TGTGCCAGCAGCTTGGCCGGGACCTACGAGCAGTACTTC
CDR3: CASSLAGTYEQYF

D: NA
V: TRBV19
size: NA
J: TRBJ1-3
DNA: TGTGCCAGTAGTATGACGGGTCTCGGAAACACCATATATTTT
CDR3: CASSMTGLGNTIYF